This entry lists 18 T cell receptor beta chains sequenced from one sample in a study of Ad26.COV2.S vaccination and SARS-CoV-2 variants. Profiled with immunoSEQ multiplex PCR; TCRdb holds only in-frame clones, not every one. The sample holds about 94,000 clones, approximately 77% seen once. Here the sequenced sample was peripheral blood, taken after recovery from COVID-19. The receptors originated from a human donor who had recovered from COVID-19.

This sequence joins TRBV5-4 and TRBJ1-2; 7 bases are a match to TRBD1. The germline V gene has CDR1 SGHNT and CDR2 YYREEE (reference sequence). The trim removed 4 bases at V and 3 bases at J, leaving 6 bases unmatched. CDR3 length: 14 residues. The CDR3 region has the DNA TGTGCCAGCAGCCCGGGGACAGTACACTATGGCTACACCTTC. Amino acid sequence: CASSPGTVHYGYTF.

CDR3 DNA: TGTGCCAGCTATAACGACGAGGGATCCTATGGCTACACCTTC. Its protein is CASYNDEGSYGYTF. J is TRBJ1-2 and V is TRBV7-9; D remains ambiguous. Trimming removed 8 bases from V and 4 bases from J, with 17 bases in between. The germline V gene encodes CDR1 SEHNR and CDR2 FQNEAQ (reference sequence). This CDR3 has 14 residues. Full variable domain (rest looked up from reference TRBV7-9 and TRBJ1-2): DTGVSQNPRHKITKRGQNVTFRCDPISEHNRLYWYRQTLGQGPEFLTYFQNEAQLEKSRLLSDRFSAERPKGSFSTLEIQRTEQGDSAMYLCASYNDEGSYGYTFGSGTRLTVV.

This clone was seen only a few times. The chain joins TRBV11-3 to TRBJ2-1, with 9 bases fitting TRBD1. Unmatched junction bases numbered 7, after V lost 4 bases and J lost 6 bases. CDR1 SGHNT and CDR2 YENEEA come from the germline V gene. This CDR3 spans 15 amino acids. CDR3 bases: TGTGCCAGCAGCTCTATGGGACAGGGTGCCAATGAGCAGTTCTTC. This gives the protein CASSSMGQGANEQFF.

V gene TRBV2 combines with J gene TRBJ2-2; possible D gene TRBD2, 6 bases. Trimming pared 6 bases from V and 6 bases from J, leaving 17 bases between. CDR3 size: 15 residues. Germline loops: CDR1 SNHLY, CDR2 FYNNEI. CDR3 loop: CASRDLTGSAGELFF. In DNA, the CDR3 is TGTGCCAGCAGGGACCTAACCGGGAGCGCCGGGGAGCTGTTTTTT.

The J gene is TRBJ2-2, the V gene TRBV7-6; D perhaps matches TRBD2 (5 bases). Trimming removed 5 bases from V and 0 bases from J, with 10 bases in between. The germline CDR1 and CDR2 sequences are SGHVS and FNYEAQ. The CDR3 totals 15 residues. The CDR3 here is CASSPGSANTGELFF. The DNA of the CDR3 is TGTGCCAGCAGCCCGGGGAGCGCGAACACCGGGGAGCTGTTTTTT.

The chain has TRBV5-4 and TRBJ2-3; D perhaps matches TRBD2 (5 bases). This CDR3 region has 16 residues. The germline V and J ends were trimmed by 4 bases and 0 bases, with 15 bases remaining between them. Germline CDR1 and CDR2: SGHNT and YYREEE (reference sequence). For the CDR3, the DNA is TGTGCCAGCAGCCGAGATCAAGCGGTTAGCACAGATACGCAGTATTTT. Its translation is CASSRDQAVSTDTQYF. Using reference TRBV5-4 and TRBJ2-3 for the parts outside the CDR3, the full variable domain is ETGVTQSPTHLIKTRGQQVTLRCSSQSGHNTVSWYQQALGQGPQFIFQYYREEENGRGNFPPRFSGLQFPNYSSELNVNALELDDSALYLCASSRDQAVSTDTQYFGPGTRLTVL.

The gene calls are TRBV28 and TRBJ2-2; D is possibly TRBD2 (7 bases). The CDR3 runs to 14 residues. Deletions cut 6 bases from V and 8 bases from J, with 16 bases between. CDR1 is MDHEN and CDR2 is SYDVKM in the germline V gene. The CDR3, as DNA: TGTGCCAGCAGCCCGGGGGGCACCCTAGGGGAGCTGTTTTTT. It codes for CASSPGGTLGELFF.

V and J are TRBV10-3 and TRBJ1-2; TRBD1 matches 7 bases. CDR1 is ENHRY and CDR2 is SYGVKD in the germline V gene. V lost 8 bases, J lost 6 bases, and 3 bases stayed unmatched. The CDR3 has 11 amino acids. The CDR3 DNA reads as TGTGCCATCGAACAGGGGCATGGCTACACCTTC. This sequence encodes CAIEQGHGYTF.

This clone has more than one count but fewer than ten. The chain joins TRBV21-1 to TRBJ2-5; no DNA check was done on the table's D call, TRBD1. TRBV21-1 is termed a pseudogene. This CDR3 region has 15 residues. The CDR3 DNA follows: TGTGCCAGCAGCATGCTTAGGGACAGGGAAGAGACCCAGTACTTC. Protein sequence: CASSMLRDREETQYF.

The chain combines TRBV14 with TRBJ1-1, with unresolved D. V was shortened by 3 bases and J by 2 bases, with 7 bases between the two germline ends. CDR3 length: 13 residues. Germline V CDR1 and CDR2: SGHDN, FVKESK. This CDR3 is CASSQQPNTEAFF. For the CDR3, the DNA is TGTGCCAGCAGCCAGCAGCCAAACACTGAAGCTTTCTTT.

This chain connects TRBV29-1 to TRBJ2-7, with D perhaps given as TRBD1 or TRBD2 (5 bases each). This CDR3 has 14 residues. Germline values: CDR1 SQVTM, CDR2 ANQGSEA. V was pared by 7 bases and J by 3 bases, with 19 bases between. The CDR3 sequence is CSAGDGDGNYEQYF. The CDR3 coding sequence is TGCAGCGCCGGAGACGGGGACGGAAACTACGAGCAGTACTTC.

The genes are TRBV20-1 and TRBJ2-1, with no clear D. Trimming took 3 bases from V and 4 from J, leaving 13 bases between them. In germline, CDR1 is DFQATT, CDR2 SNEGSKA (reference sequence). CDR3 length: 14 residues. CDR3 protein: CSASLSTEYNEQFF. CDR3 nucleotide sequence: TGCAGTGCTAGTCTCTCCACAGAATACAATGAGCAGTTCTTC.

There are a few counts of this clone. The rearrangement joins TRBV7-9 to TRBJ1-2; D remains unclear. Trimming removed 1 base at V and 4 bases at J, with 16 bases between. CDR3 length: 16 amino acids. In germline, CDR1 is SEHNR, CDR2 FQNEAQ (reference sequence). The CDR3 region has the DNA TGTGCCAGCAGCTTAGAGGCACACGTTCAATTCTATGGCTACACCTTC. It yields the protein CASSLEAHVQFYGYTF.

The chain carries TRBV19 and TRBJ2-1; 10 bases map to TRBD2. This CDR3 region has 17 residues. The V gene's germline CDR1 is LNHDA and CDR2 SQIVND (reference sequence). The J segment lost 6 bases and the V segment lost 5 bases, leaving 13 bases of the junction unmatched. This chain's CDR3 is CASSWAASGSVGNEQFF. DNA of the CDR3: TGTGCCAGTAGTTGGGCGGCTAGCGGGAGTGTCGGCAATGAGCAGTTCTTC.

The chain combines TRBV7-7 with TRBJ2-2, with TRBD1 identical over 10 bases. V lost 1 base to trimming and J lost 7 bases; unmatched junction nucleotides: 3. CDR3 length: 15 residues. Germline CDR1 is SSHAT and CDR2 is FNYEAQ (reference sequence). The CDR3: CASSLGGQGIGELFF. CDR3 coding DNA: TGTGCCAGCAGCTTAGGGGGACAGGGGATCGGGGAGCTGTTTTTT.

J is TRBJ2-7 and V is TRBV7-2; 10 bases match TRBD2. After removal of 7 bases from V and 9 bases from J, the junction contained 9 bases not matched to a gene. CDR1 is SGHTA, CDR2 FQGNSA, per germline. The CDR3 totals 13 residues. The CDR3 here is CASKLSAGGGQYF. The CDR3 DNA follows: TGTGCCAGCAAACTTTCAGCGGGAGGGGGGCAGTACTTC.

This chain links TRBV28 with TRBJ1-5, with D possibly matching TRBD1 (5 bases). V was shortened by 5 bases and J by 2 bases, with 10 bases between the two germline ends. The CDR3 length is 14 residues. Germline V CDR1 and CDR2: MDHEN, SYDVKM. CDR3 sequence: CASSLQGGNQPQHF. The CDR3 region has the DNA TGTGCCAGCAGTCTCCAGGGTGGCAATCAGCCCCAGCATTTT.

V gene TRBV7-2 combines with J gene TRBJ2-7, with a weak D call TRBD2 (7 bases). This CDR3 region has 16 residues. Germline-derived CDR1 and CDR2 are SGHTA and FQGNSA. V was trimmed by 5 bases and J by 0 bases, leaving 17 bases between them. CDR3 sequence (DNA): TGTGCCAGCAGCCCGGGGGGCCTAGCGAGCTCCTACGAGCAGTACTTC. Its protein product is CASSPGGLASSYEQYF.